This T cell receptor beta chain stems from a study of cytotoxic CD8 clonotypes in ibrutinib-treated CLL. General study points: The clonality rise at ibrutinib response reflected private clonotype expansion.

The CDR3 loop spans 14 amino acids. Germline V lookup: CDR1 SGDLS, CDR2 YYNGEE. With 4 bases clipped from V and 6 bases from J, the junction kept 8 bases outside the gene matches. Comments on this clone: As yet, its antigen is unknown.

Libraries were prepared by immunoSEQ multiplex PCR; TCRdb keeps only in-frame clonotypes and omits some of them. The sample carries about 160,000 clones, about 88% recorded once. Sequenced material: PBMCs, taken at disease progression, from a patient treated with ibrutinib. The receptor comes from a human donor with chronic lymphocytic leukemia. V is TRBV9 and J is TRBJ2-3, with 7 positions matching TRBD2. The CDR3 nucleotides are TGTGCCAGCAGCAGGGAGCTAGCGGTCGATACGCAGTATTTT. This translates into CASSRELAVDTQYF.